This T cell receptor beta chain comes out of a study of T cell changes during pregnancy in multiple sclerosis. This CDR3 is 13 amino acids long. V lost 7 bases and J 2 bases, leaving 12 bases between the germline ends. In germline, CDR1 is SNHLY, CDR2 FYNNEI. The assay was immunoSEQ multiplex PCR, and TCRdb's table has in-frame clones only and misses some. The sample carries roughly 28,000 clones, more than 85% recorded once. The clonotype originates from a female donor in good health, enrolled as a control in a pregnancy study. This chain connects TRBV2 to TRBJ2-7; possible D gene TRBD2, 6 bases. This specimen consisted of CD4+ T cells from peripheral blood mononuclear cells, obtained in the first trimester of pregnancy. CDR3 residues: CASMGDSPYEQYF. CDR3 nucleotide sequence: TGTGCCAGCATGGGGGACTCTCCCTACGAGCAGTACTTC. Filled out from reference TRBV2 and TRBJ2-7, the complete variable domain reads EPEVTQTPSHQVTQMGQEVILRCVPISNHLYFYWYRQILGQKVEFLVSFYNNEISEKSEIFDDQFSVERPDGSNFTLKIRSTKLEDSAMYFCASMGDSPYEQYFGPGTRLTVT.